This T cell receptor (beta chain) originates from a study of T cells in women clearing cervical HPV infection. Study in general: Controls were women whose single incident HPV16 infection cleared within 12 months without precancer or cancer. Points from the study as a whole: Controls had more TRBV6-7 (about 0.16%) than cases (approximately 0.11%).

Profiled with immunoSEQ multiplex PCR; TCRdb holds only in-frame clones, not every one. This sample contains approximately 39,000 clones. CDR3 size: 17 residues. V shed 6 bases and J 0 bases; nucleotides not matched to a gene: 4. Germline V lookup: CDR1 SNHLY, CDR2 FYNNEI. A note on this clone: Its antigen is unknown. The CDR3 goes on 3 residues after the read ends, and that part is filled in from the germline J gene.

All participants had a single incident cervical HPV16 infection, and prevalent HPV16 infections were excluded. The rearrangement joins TRBV2 to TRBJ2-6; 11 bases are a match to TRBD1. The sample was blood buffy coat. This receptor was obtained from a woman aged 18 to 69 with a cervical HPV16 infection that either progressed to CIN3+ or cleared (not recorded which). The CDR3 is CASRPGQGVSGANVLTF. The CDR3 DNA, read in part, is TGTGCCAGCAGACCGGGACAGGGGGTCTCTGGGGCCAACGTC.